One sample yielded the 28 T cell receptor beta chains listed below, sequenced in a study of blood T cell repertoires in COVID-19. TCRdb's copy holds only in-frame clones and misses some; the assay was immunoSEQ multiplex PCR. The sample lists more than 100,000 clones; approximately 83% were seen once. Material for sequencing was peripheral blood. These receptors originate from an older woman with acute or convalescent COVID-19.

The chain combines TRBV5-1 with TRBJ2-5, with 7 bases lining up with TRBD1. Germline assignment: CDR1 SGHRS and CDR2 YFSETQ. Germline trimming cut 4 bases from V and 1 base from J; bases unmatched to any gene: 7. The CDR3 length is 15 residues. CDR3 nucleotides: TGCGCCAGCAGCAGGACCTGGGACAGCCAAGAGACCCAGTACTTC. It translates to CASSRTWDSQETQYF.

This chain links TRBV11-1 with TRBJ2-1, with 7 nucleotides matching TRBD2. V lost 5 bases and J lost 8; bases outside the gene matches: 6. CDR3 size: 13 residues. Germline values: CDR1 SGHAT, CDR2 FQDESV (reference sequence). The CDR3 reads CASSLLATHEQFF. Written as DNA, the CDR3 is TGTGCCAGCAGCCTACTAGCGACCCATGAGCAGTTCTTC.

This clone was seen only once. The CDR3 sequence is CASSLASGGGTDTQYF. CDR3 bases: TGCGCCAGCAGCTTGGCTAGCGGGGGCGGAACAGATACGCAGTATTTT. The rearrangement joins TRBV5-1 to TRBJ2-3; TRBD2 matches 10 bases. The germline CDR1 and CDR2 sequences are SGHRS and YFSETQ. The V gene end was trimmed by 0 bases and the J gene end by 3 bases; junction bases not matched to a gene: 4. This CDR3 contains 16 residues.

V and J are TRBV11-3 and TRBJ1-1; D is undetermined. The CDR3 is made up of 15 amino acids. CDR1 and CDR2 (germline): SGHNT, YENEEA. V gave up 5 bases and J gave up 7 bases, with 20 bases separating them. CDR3 sequence reads: CASSQKYASGGEAFF. The CDR3 DNA sequence: TGTGCCAGCAGCCAAAAGTATGCGAGTGGCGGTGAAGCTTTCTTT.

In nucleotides, the CDR3 is TGTGCCAGCAGCCCCCGACTAGCGGGCCTGCAAGAGACCCAGTACTTC. It specifies CASSPRLAGLQETQYF. This chain uses TRBV3-1 (or the pseudogene TRBV3-2) with TRBJ2-5, with 10 bases matching TRBD2. With V trimmed by 4 bases and J by 2 bases, 7 bases remained unmatched. The CDR3 sequence is 16 residues long. Germline CDR1 is LGHDT and CDR2 is YNNKEL (reference sequence).

This clone was observed a single time. The CDR3 coding sequence is TGTGCCAGCAGGTCGGGTGAAAAACTGTTTTTT. The encoded protein is CASRSGEKLFF. The chain links TRBV6-5 to TRBJ1-4, with no clear D. CDR3 size: 11 residues. Germline lookup yields CDR1 MNHEY and CDR2 SVGAGI. With 6 bases removed from V and 7 bases from J, the gap between germline ends came to 6 bases.

V usage is TRBV19 and J usage is TRBJ1-1; D perhaps matches TRBD1 (6 bases). The CDR3 extends over 15 amino acids. V was cut by 7 bases and J by 0 bases, with 15 bases left in between. Germline CDR1 reads LNHDA; CDR2 reads SQIVND (reference sequence). This chain's CDR3 is CASIWTAFMNTEAFF. The CDR3 DNA is TGTGCCAGTATTTGGACAGCATTTATGAACACTGAAGCTTTCTTT.

The V and J genes are TRBV6-1 and TRBJ1-6; the match to TRBD1 covers 7 bases. Germline-derived CDR1 and CDR2 are MNHNS and SASEGT. The CDR3 spans 15 residues. The V and J ends lost 2 bases and 10 bases, in that order; junction bases with no gene match: 8. The CDR3 DNA follows: TGTGCCAGCAGTGAAAACCCAGGGGGACGATCACCCCTCCACTTT. Protein product: CASSENPGGRSPLHF.

The chain recombines TRBV9 with TRBJ2-2; TRBD2 aligns across 10 bases. The V gene end was trimmed by 0 bases and the J gene end by 1 base; junction bases not matched to a gene: 3. This CDR3 has 17 amino acids. The germline CDR1 and CDR2 sequences are SGDLS and YYNGEE. Here the CDR3 reads CASSVVAGGRNTGELFF. The CDR3 nucleotides are TGTGCCAGCAGCGTAGTAGCGGGGGGCCGGAACACCGGGGAGCTGTTTTTT.

The chain has TRBV4-1 and TRBJ1-1; D may be TRBD1 (6 bases). From germline, CDR1 is MGHRA and CDR2 YSYEKL. The germline V and J ends were trimmed by 1 base and 1 base, with 10 bases remaining between them. The CDR3 spans 15 residues. The CDR3 sequence: CASSQAPGQNTEAFF. The CDR3 nucleotides are TGCGCCAGCAGCCAAGCCCCGGGACAGAACACTGAAGCTTTCTTT.

The V and J genes are TRBV9 and TRBJ2-3; D uncertain. The CDR3 consists of 12 residues. Germline V gene lookup returns CDR1 SGDLS and CDR2 YYNGEE. Trimming left V 4 bases short and J 2 bases short, with 5 bases between. Here the CDR3 reads CASSFFTDTQYF. CDR3 in DNA: TGTGCCAGCAGCTTCTTCACAGATACGCAGTATTTT. The full variable domain, with the rest looked up from reference TRBV9 and TRBJ2-3, is DSGVTQTPKHLITATGQRVTLRCSPRSGDLSVYWYQQSLDQGLQFLIQYYNGEERAKGNILERFSAQQFPDLHSELNLSSLELGDSALYFCASSFFTDTQYFGPGTRLTVL.

This clone was picked up a small number of times. The rearrangement joins TRBV14 to TRBJ2-7, with unresolved D. The CDR3 contains 14 residues. CDR1 and CDR2 from the germline V gene are SGHDN and FVKESK. V was shortened by 2 bases and J by 0 bases, with 8 bases between the two germline ends. For the CDR3, the DNA is TGTGCCAGCAGCCAATTCAGTTACTCCTACGAGCAGTACGTC. It is translated as CASSQFSYSYEQYV.

The genes are TRBV15 and TRBJ1-4, with 7 bases identical to TRBD1. CDR1 and CDR2 (germline): LNHNV, YYDKDF (reference sequence). The CDR3 length is 14 residues. Trimming at V came to 3 bases and at J to 4 bases, leaving 2 bases not matched to a gene. The CDR3 bases are TGTGCCACCAGCAGCGGGACAGTTAATGAAAAACTGTTTTTT. Its protein product is CATSSGTVNEKLFF.

This rearrangement joins TRBV19 to TRBJ2-3, with 8 nucleotides matching TRBD2. This CDR3 has 14 residues. Losses at the gene ends were 5 bases for V and 3 bases for J; bases not matched to a gene: 4. The germline V gene encodes CDR1 LNHDA and CDR2 SQIVND (reference sequence). CDR3 protein: CASSGTRFTDTQYF. CDR3 DNA sequence: TGTGCCAGTAGTGGGACTAGGTTTACAGATACGCAGTATTTT. Using reference TRBV19 and TRBJ2-3 for the parts outside the CDR3, the full variable domain is DGGITQSPKYLFRKEGQNVTLSCEQNLNHDAMYWYRQDPGQGLRLIYYSQIVNDFQKGDIAEGYSVSREKKESFPLTVTSAQKNPTAFYLCASSGTRFTDTQYFGPGTRLTVL.

This chain uses TRBV27 with TRBJ2-3; 7 positions agree with TRBD1. The CDR3 sequence is 15 residues long. Germline V gene lookup returns CDR1 MNHEY and CDR2 SMNVEV (reference sequence). With V trimmed by 2 bases and J by 3 bases, 5 bases remained unmatched. CDR3 sequence: CASSLTGVGTDTQYF. For the CDR3, the DNA is TGTGCCAGCAGTTTAACAGGGGTTGGGACAGATACGCAGTATTTT.

J is TRBJ2-7 and V is TRBV5-6, with TRBD1 matching over 9 bases. V trimming: 6 bases; J trimming: 2 bases; junction bases outside the gene matches: 6. This CDR3 is built from 14 residues. Germline lookup yields CDR1 SGHDT and CDR2 YYEEEE. The CDR3 spells CASISRDRAYEQYV. The CDR3, as DNA: TGTGCCAGCATCAGCCGGGACAGGGCCTACGAGCAGTACGTC.

The gene calls are TRBV5-5 and TRBJ1-5; D is possibly TRBD1 (5 bases). This CDR3 is 13 amino acids long. Germline CDR1 reads SGHKS; CDR2 reads YYEKEE (reference sequence). Trimming removed 7 bases at V and 5 bases at J, with 13 bases between. This CDR3 reads CASRQLQDQPQHF. CDR3 nucleotide sequence: TGTGCCAGCCGACAGTTACAGGATCAGCCCCAGCATTTT.

Only a few counts were recorded for this clone. The V call is TRBV7-9, the J call TRBJ2-1, with D hard to call. Germline CDR1 is SEHNR and CDR2 is FQNEAQ (reference sequence). The CDR3 extends over 11 amino acids. The V end lost 8 bases, the J end lost 9 bases, and 11 bases lay between the germline ends. Here the CDR3 DNA reads TGTGCCAGCTTATCGGGTTTTGAGCAGTTCTTC. Amino acids: CASLSGFEQFF.

This chain uses TRBV4-3 with TRBJ2-3; 12 bases are a match to TRBD2. The germline gives CDR1 LGHNA, CDR2 YSLEER. The V and J ends lost 5 bases and 5 bases, in that order; junction bases with no gene match: 8. The CDR3 has 16 residues. The CDR3 spells CASSSPSGGALDTQYF. The DNA of the CDR3 is TGCGCCAGCAGCTCACCTAGCGGGGGGGCCCTAGATACGCAGTATTTT.

The count of this clone is one. This sequence joins TRBV29-1 and TRBJ2-1, with D uncertain. The CDR3 totals 14 residues. CDR1 and CDR2 (germline): SQVTM, ANQGSEA. V lost 4 bases and J 6 bases, leaving 16 bases between the germline ends. CDR3 sequence reads: CSVGSNFGSNEQFF. The CDR3 DNA reads as TGCAGCGTTGGGAGCAATTTCGGCAGCAATGAGCAGTTCTTC.

CDR3 region: CASGFLPWWAGEQYF. The CDR3 DNA sequence: TGTGCTAGTGGGTTCCTCCCATGGTGGGCTGGCGAGCAGTACTTC. J is TRBJ2-7 and V is TRBV12-5; D is unclear. Trimming took 6 bases from V and 6 from J, leaving 21 bases between them. Germline V CDR1 and CDR2: LGHNT, FRNRAP. This CDR3 comprises 15 residues. The variable domain in full, with the rest retrieved from reference TRBV12-5 and TRBJ2-7, is DARVTQTPRHKVTEMGQEVTMRCQPILGHNTVFWYRQTMMQGLELLAYFRNRAPLDDSGMPKDRFSAEMPDATLATLKIQPSEPRDSAVYFCASGFLPWWAGEQYFGPGTRLTVT.

V gene TRBV4-3 combines with J gene TRBJ2-3; TRBD2 agrees at 9 bases. Germline CDR1 reads LGHNA; CDR2 reads YSLEER. The CDR3 totals 15 residues. Trimming took 3 bases from V and 1 from J; bases not matched to a gene: 2. CDR3 sequence: CASSQASGGTDTQYF. The CDR3 bases are TGCGCCAGCAGCCAGGCTAGCGGGGGCACAGATACGCAGTATTTT.

This CDR3 reads CASSYSVRVMEENHNEQFF. The CDR3 coding sequence is TGTGCCAGCAGTTACTCGGTGCGGGTCATGGAGGAGAACCACAATGAGCAGTTCTTC. This chain connects TRBV6-2 or TRBV6-3 to TRBJ2-1; D possibly corresponds to TRBD2 (5 bases). The CDR3 is 19 residues long. Trimming took off 0 bases at V and 5 bases at J, with 23 bases between the two ends. CDR1 and CDR2 from the germline V gene are MNHEY and SVGEGT.

The gene calls are TRBV18 and TRBJ1-1, with D unresolved. The CDR3 runs 13 residues. Trimming took 3 bases from V and 6 from J, leaving 11 bases between them. Germline V gives CDR1 KGHSH, CDR2 LQKENI. The CDR3 reads CASSPINEAEAFF. For the CDR3, the DNA is TGTGCCAGCTCACCTATAAACGAGGCTGAAGCTTTCTTT. The full variable domain, with the rest looked up from reference TRBV18 and TRBJ1-1, is NAGVMQNPRHLVRRRGQEARLRCSPMKGHSHVYWYRQLPEEGLKFMVYLQKENIIDESGMPKERFSAEFPKEGPSILRIQQVVRGDSAAYFCASSPINEAEAFFGQGTRLTVV.

The chain couples TRBV10-2 to TRBJ1-3, with D possibly being TRBD1 (5 bases). The CDR3 loop spans 16 amino acids. The V gene's germline CDR1 is WSHSY and CDR2 SAAADI. With 3 bases removed from V and 0 bases from J, the gap between germline ends came to 12 bases. The CDR3 coding sequence is TGCGCCAGCAGTGATTCGGGGGGTTACTCTGGAAACACCATATATTTT. The encoded protein is CASSDSGGYSGNTIYF.

CDR3 loop: CAWSFGGFRNQPQHF. In nucleotides, the CDR3 is TGTGCCTGGAGTTTCGGGGGTTTTAGAAATCAGCCCCAGCATTTT. The gene calls are TRBV30 and TRBJ1-5; maybe TRBD1 (5 bases). V lost 2 bases and J 4 bases, leaving 15 bases between the germline ends. CDR1 GTSNPN and CDR2 SVGIG come from the germline V gene (reference sequence). This CDR3 is 15 amino acids long.

The chain is built from TRBV2 and TRBJ1-2, with 8 bases lining up with TRBD1. V trimming: 6 bases; J trimming: 2 bases; junction bases outside the gene matches: 8. The CDR3 covers 15 residues. CDR1 is SNHLY, CDR2 FYNNEI, per germline. As DNA, the CDR3 is TGTGCCAGCAGGAAAGGACAGGGAGGAAACTATGGCTACACCTTC. Protein sequence: CASRKGQGGNYGYTF.

This clone was seen a handful of times. This CDR3 reads CASSQGGSTDTQYF. The CDR3 DNA is TGTGCCTCCTCTCAGGGGGGAAGCACAGATACGCAGTATTTT. V gene TRBV10-3 combines with J gene TRBJ2-3, with D possibly being TRBD1 (7 bases). From germline, CDR1 is ENHRY and CDR2 SYGVKD. V was trimmed by 11 bases and J by 0 bases, leaving 15 bases between them. The CDR3 covers 14 residues.